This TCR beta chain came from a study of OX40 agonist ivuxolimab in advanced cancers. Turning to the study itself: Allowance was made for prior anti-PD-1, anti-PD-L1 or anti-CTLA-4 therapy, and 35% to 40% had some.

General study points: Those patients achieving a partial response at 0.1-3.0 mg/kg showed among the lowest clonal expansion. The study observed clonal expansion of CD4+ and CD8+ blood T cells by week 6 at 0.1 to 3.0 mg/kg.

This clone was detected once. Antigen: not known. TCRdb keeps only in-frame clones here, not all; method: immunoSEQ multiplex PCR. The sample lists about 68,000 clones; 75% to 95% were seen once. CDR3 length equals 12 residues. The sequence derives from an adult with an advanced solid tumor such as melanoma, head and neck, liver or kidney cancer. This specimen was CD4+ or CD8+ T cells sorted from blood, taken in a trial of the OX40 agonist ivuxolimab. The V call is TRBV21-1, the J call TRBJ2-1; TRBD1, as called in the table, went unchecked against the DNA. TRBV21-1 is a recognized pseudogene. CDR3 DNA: TGTGCCAGCAGCGAACAGGGCCATGAGCAGTTCTTC. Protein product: CASSEQGHEQFF.